A single sample gave rise to the 23 T cell receptor beta chains below, sequenced in a study of CD8+ T cells in alopecia areata. Following extraction, RNA underwent reverse transcription to cDNA, which served as the sequencing template. Some clones are missing from TCRdb's copy, which holds only in-frame ones; the method was immunoSEQ multiplex PCR. The sample lists 200,000 or so clones, roughly 50% occurring once. The treatment is: oral pan-JAK inhibitor, 5-10 mg twice daily. The sample was CD4+ T cells sorted from blood, taken at week 24, from a patient treated with tofacitinib. The receptor set was obtained from a human donor with alopecia areata.

To note about this clone: The same CDR3 also results from other DNA sequences found in this sample. Written as DNA, the CDR3 is TGTGCCAGCAGCTTAGTCCAAGAGACCCAGTACTTC. The encoded protein is CASSLVQETQYF. This rearrangement joins TRBV7-9 to TRBJ2-5; D remains unclear. The germline V gene has CDR1 SEHNR and CDR2 FQNEAQ (reference sequence). Trimming pared 1 base from V and 1 base from J, leaving 1 base between. The CDR3 extends over 12 amino acids.

CDR3 region: CASSSGLLQYF. In DNA form, the CDR3 reads TGTGCCAGCAGCTCTGGGTTATTGCAGTATTTT. The rearrangement uses TRBV7-2 and TRBJ2-3; D call uncertain. The CDR3 is 11 amino acids. Germline lookup yields CDR1 SGHTA and CDR2 FQGNSA. Trimming removed 4 bases at V and 11 bases at J, with 10 bases between.

V and J are TRBV5-1 and TRBJ2-1; 9 bases match TRBD1. Germline V gene data show CDR1 as SGHRS and CDR2 as YFSETQ. The CDR3 consists of 14 residues. The trim removed 3 bases at V and 5 bases at J, leaving 3 bases unmatched. The CDR3 DNA reads TGCGCCAGCAGCTCGGGACAGGGTGACAATGAGCAGTTCTTC. It yields the protein CASSSGQGDNEQFF.

This rearrangement joins TRBV30 to TRBJ2-7; the D gene is possibly TRBD2 (6 bases). Germline CDR1 reads GTSNPN; CDR2 reads SVGIG (reference sequence). The CDR3 is made up of 13 amino acids. Trimming stripped 3 bases from V and 4 bases from J, with 13 bases between. CDR3 nucleotide sequence: TGTGCCTGGAGATCGGGACTTTATTACGAGCAGTACTTC. Amino acids: CAWRSGLYYEQYF.

The CDR3 DNA is TGTGCCAGCGGAGAGGACAGGGAGGGGCAGTACTTC. Amino acids: CASGEDREGQYF. V and J are TRBV28 and TRBJ2-7; TRBD1 is a possible D gene (8 bases). Germline V gene lookup returns CDR1 MDHEN and CDR2 SYDVKM. CDR3 length: 12 residues. Trimming removed 8 bases at V and 9 bases at J, with 17 bases between. The full variable domain, rest sourced from reference TRBV28 and TRBJ2-7, is DVKVTQSSRYLVKRTGEKVFLECVQDMDHENMFWYRQDPGLGLRLIYFSYDVKMKEKGDIPEGYSVSREKKERFSLILESASTNQTSMYLCASGEDREGQYFGPGTRLTVT.

This clone was observed a few times. The rearrangement joins TRBV7-8 to TRBJ1-3; no reliable D call. There are 17 residues in the CDR3. Trimming removed 2 bases from V and 0 bases from J, with 14 bases in between. Germline CDR1 is SGHVS and CDR2 is FQNEAQ. CDR3 in amino acids: CASSLRARGVSGNTIYF. CDR3 DNA: TGTGCCAGCAGCTTACGGGCTCGGGGTGTCTCTGGAAACACCATATATTTT.

V gene TRBV29-1 combines with J gene TRBJ1-2; D is ambiguous. With 6 bases removed from V and 8 bases from J, the gap between germline ends came to 22 bases. CDR1 SQVTM and CDR2 ANQGSEA come from the germline V gene. The CDR3 runs 14 residues. The CDR3 DNA reads TGCAGCGTGCCCCGAGACGGGGAGTATCACGGCTACACCTTC. Its translation: CSVPRDGEYHGYTF.

This chain connects TRBV27 to TRBJ2-1, with TRBD2 identical over 11 bases. Germline V lookup: CDR1 MNHEY, CDR2 SMNVEV (reference sequence). The junction had 5 bases not matched to a gene; V was cut back by 5 bases and J by 5 bases. This CDR3 region has 15 residues. In DNA, the CDR3 is TGTGCCAGCAGTGCACTAGCGGGAGTTCACAATGAGCAGTTCTTC. Residues: CASSALAGVHNEQFF.

This rearrangement joins TRBV29-1 to TRBJ2-2; D remains ambiguous. The CDR3 totals 13 residues. Germline CDR1 is SQVTM and CDR2 is ANQGSEA. V was shortened by 1 base and J by 4 bases, with 7 bases between the two germline ends. CDR3 loop: CSVEAPSTGELFF. As DNA, the CDR3 is TGCAGCGTTGAAGCCCCGAGCACCGGGGAGCTGTTTTTT.

The gene calls are TRBV5-1 and TRBJ1-3; no definite D call. The CDR3 spans 15 residues. V was trimmed by 0 bases and J by 0 bases, leaving 7 bases between them. From germline, CDR1 is SGHRS and CDR2 YFSETQ. Written as DNA, the CDR3 is TGCGCCAGCAGCTTGGATAACCCCTCTGGAAACACCATATATTTT. Translated: CASSLDNPSGNTIYF.

This chain connects TRBV29-1 to TRBJ2-7, with D perhaps TRBD1 or TRBD2 (7 bases each). V was clipped by 1 base and J by 1 base, with 14 bases between them. In germline, CDR1 is SQVTM, CDR2 ANQGSEA. This CDR3 is built from 15 residues. CDR3 region: CSVEVPGGVSYEQYF. The CDR3 nucleotides are TGCAGCGTTGAAGTCCCAGGGGGGGTATCCTACGAGCAGTACTTC.

The table lists this clone with many counts. The genes are TRBV5-1 and TRBJ1-2; D may be TRBD1 (5 bases). Per the germline V gene, CDR1 is SGHRS and CDR2 is YFSETQ. Trimming pared 0 bases from V and 4 bases from J, leaving 25 bases between. This CDR3 has 19 amino acids. CDR3 DNA: TGCGCCAGCAGCTTGGGAATATCCCGGGGCCTAAAGGCGCTCTATGGCTACACCTTC. Translated: CASSLGISRGLKALYGYTF.

This clone was seen a handful of times. The chain employs TRBV6-6 and TRBJ2-1; 10 bases fit TRBD2. Germline assignment: CDR1 MNHNY and CDR2 SVGAGI (reference sequence). Losses at the gene ends were 6 bases for V and 11 bases for J; bases not matched to a gene: 13. The CDR3 loop spans 15 amino acids. The CDR3 DNA sequence: TGTGCCAGCAGGAAGGGGGCTAGCGGGAGCGGAAAGCAGTTCTTC. Amino acids: CASRKGASGSGKQFF.

V usage is TRBV30 and J usage is TRBJ2-7; D might be TRBD1 (6 bases). Germline V gives CDR1 GTSNPN, CDR2 SVGIG (reference sequence). The CDR3 consists of 16 residues. V shed 0 bases and J shed 1 base, with 16 bases lying between them. The CDR3 loop reads CAWSVRGQPISYEQYF. In DNA form, the CDR3 reads TGTGCCTGGAGTGTAAGAGGACAGCCAATTTCCTACGAGCAGTACTTC. The whole variable domain, remainder taken from reference TRBV30 and TRBJ2-7, is SQTIHQWPATLVQPVGSPLSLECTVEGTSNPNLYWYRQAAGRGLQLLFYSVGIGQISSEVPQNLSASRPQDRQFILSSKKLLLSDSGFYLCAWSVRGQPISYEQYFGPGTRLTVT.

The CDR3 region has the DNA TGTGCCAGCAACTCCCTAAGCGGGACCGATACGCAGTATTTT. Its translation: CASNSLSGTDTQYF. The chain joins TRBV7-2 to TRBJ2-3; TRBD2 matches 7 bases. V lost 7 bases, J lost 6 bases, and 10 bases stayed unmatched. The CDR3 has 14 amino acids. CDR1 and CDR2 (germline): SGHTA, FQGNSA.

This chain joins TRBV30 and TRBJ2-7, with D tentatively TRBD2 (5 bases). V lost 7 bases and J lost 0, with 10 bases in between. The CDR3 has 12 residues. CDR1 and CDR2 from the germline V gene are GTSNPN and SVGIG (reference sequence). Written as DNA, the CDR3 is TGTGCCTCCCTCGGGGACTCCTACGAGCAGTACTTC. This gives the protein CASLGDSYEQYF.

This chain links TRBV6-6 with TRBJ2-7; TRBD1 agrees at 9 bases. The trim removed 6 bases at V and 6 bases at J, leaving 6 bases unmatched. Germline lookup yields CDR1 MNHNY and CDR2 SVGAGI (reference sequence). CDR3 length equals 13 residues. In DNA, the CDR3 is TGTGCCAGCAGGGTACAGGGGGCGCGCGAGCAGTACTTC. Protein product: CASRVQGAREQYF.

This sequence joins TRBV7-2 and TRBJ2-1, with TRBD2 matching over 7 bases. The J segment lost 2 bases and the V segment lost 3 bases, leaving 7 bases of the junction unmatched. CDR3 length equals 16 residues. Germline values: CDR1 SGHTA, CDR2 FQGNSA. CDR3 sequence (DNA): TGTGCCAGCAGCTTTAGCTTGGGGAGGGCCTACAATGAGCAGTTCTTC. It translates to CASSFSLGRAYNEQFF.

The genes are TRBV7-9 and TRBJ1-5; no definite D call. Germline V gives CDR1 SEHNR, CDR2 FQNEAQ (reference sequence). The CDR3 spans 16 residues. Trimming stripped 0 bases from V and 0 bases from J, with 9 bases between. In DNA, the CDR3 is TGTGCCAGCAGCTTAGCGGGCAGCGATAGCAATCAGCCCCAGCATTTT. Protein sequence: CASSLAGSDSNQPQHF.

J is TRBJ2-7 and V is TRBV5-6; 7 bases agree with TRBD2. Trimming cost V 4 bases and J 13 bases; bases outside gene matches: 14. CDR1 SGHDT and CDR2 YYEEEE come from the germline V gene. The CDR3 spans 13 residues. The CDR3: CASSTGLEVTEYF. Written as DNA, the CDR3 is TGTGCCAGCAGCACTGGACTAGAGGTTACAGAATACTTC. Full variable domain (rest looked up from reference TRBV5-6 and TRBJ2-7): DAGVTQSPTHLIKTRGQQVTLRCSPKSGHDTVSWYQQALGQGPQFIFQYYEEEERQRGNFPDRFSGHQFPNYSSELNVNALLLGDSALYLCASSTGLEVTEYFGPGTRLTVT.

This clone occurred a few times. The chain uses TRBV7-9 and TRBJ2-7; D gene unclear. V lost 0 bases to trimming and J lost 1 base, with 4 bases between them. CDR3 length: 13 amino acids. Germline V lookup: CDR1 SEHNR, CDR2 FQNEAQ (reference sequence). This CDR3 reads CASSLATSYEQYF. The CDR3 region has the DNA TGTGCCAGCAGCTTAGCGACGTCCTACGAGCAGTACTTC. Complete variable domain (other parts from reference TRBV7-9 and TRBJ2-7): DTGVSQNPRHKITKRGQNVTFRCDPISEHNRLYWYRQTLGQGPEFLTYFQNEAQLEKSRLLSDRFSAERPKGSFSTLEIQRTEQGDSAMYLCASSLATSYEQYFGPGTRLTVT.

The rearrangement joins TRBV25-1 to TRBJ2-7, with TRBD1 matching over 9 bases. The germline CDR1 and CDR2 sequences are MGHDK and SYGVNS. Unmatched junction bases numbered 6, after V lost 4 bases and J lost 2 bases. The CDR3 totals 15 residues. As DNA, the CDR3 is TGTGCCAGCAGTGGACCGGGACAGGGACCCTACGAGCAGTACTTC. Its protein is CASSGPGQGPYEQYF.

The chain combines TRBV5-1 with TRBJ1-2; no firm D call. This CDR3 has 15 residues. The germline CDR1 and CDR2 sequences are SGHRS and YFSETQ. V was clipped by 1 base and J by 1 base, with 11 bases between them. CDR3 region: CASSLISGGNYGYTF. The CDR3 region has the DNA TGCGCCAGCAGCTTGATTTCCGGAGGTAACTATGGCTACACCTTC.